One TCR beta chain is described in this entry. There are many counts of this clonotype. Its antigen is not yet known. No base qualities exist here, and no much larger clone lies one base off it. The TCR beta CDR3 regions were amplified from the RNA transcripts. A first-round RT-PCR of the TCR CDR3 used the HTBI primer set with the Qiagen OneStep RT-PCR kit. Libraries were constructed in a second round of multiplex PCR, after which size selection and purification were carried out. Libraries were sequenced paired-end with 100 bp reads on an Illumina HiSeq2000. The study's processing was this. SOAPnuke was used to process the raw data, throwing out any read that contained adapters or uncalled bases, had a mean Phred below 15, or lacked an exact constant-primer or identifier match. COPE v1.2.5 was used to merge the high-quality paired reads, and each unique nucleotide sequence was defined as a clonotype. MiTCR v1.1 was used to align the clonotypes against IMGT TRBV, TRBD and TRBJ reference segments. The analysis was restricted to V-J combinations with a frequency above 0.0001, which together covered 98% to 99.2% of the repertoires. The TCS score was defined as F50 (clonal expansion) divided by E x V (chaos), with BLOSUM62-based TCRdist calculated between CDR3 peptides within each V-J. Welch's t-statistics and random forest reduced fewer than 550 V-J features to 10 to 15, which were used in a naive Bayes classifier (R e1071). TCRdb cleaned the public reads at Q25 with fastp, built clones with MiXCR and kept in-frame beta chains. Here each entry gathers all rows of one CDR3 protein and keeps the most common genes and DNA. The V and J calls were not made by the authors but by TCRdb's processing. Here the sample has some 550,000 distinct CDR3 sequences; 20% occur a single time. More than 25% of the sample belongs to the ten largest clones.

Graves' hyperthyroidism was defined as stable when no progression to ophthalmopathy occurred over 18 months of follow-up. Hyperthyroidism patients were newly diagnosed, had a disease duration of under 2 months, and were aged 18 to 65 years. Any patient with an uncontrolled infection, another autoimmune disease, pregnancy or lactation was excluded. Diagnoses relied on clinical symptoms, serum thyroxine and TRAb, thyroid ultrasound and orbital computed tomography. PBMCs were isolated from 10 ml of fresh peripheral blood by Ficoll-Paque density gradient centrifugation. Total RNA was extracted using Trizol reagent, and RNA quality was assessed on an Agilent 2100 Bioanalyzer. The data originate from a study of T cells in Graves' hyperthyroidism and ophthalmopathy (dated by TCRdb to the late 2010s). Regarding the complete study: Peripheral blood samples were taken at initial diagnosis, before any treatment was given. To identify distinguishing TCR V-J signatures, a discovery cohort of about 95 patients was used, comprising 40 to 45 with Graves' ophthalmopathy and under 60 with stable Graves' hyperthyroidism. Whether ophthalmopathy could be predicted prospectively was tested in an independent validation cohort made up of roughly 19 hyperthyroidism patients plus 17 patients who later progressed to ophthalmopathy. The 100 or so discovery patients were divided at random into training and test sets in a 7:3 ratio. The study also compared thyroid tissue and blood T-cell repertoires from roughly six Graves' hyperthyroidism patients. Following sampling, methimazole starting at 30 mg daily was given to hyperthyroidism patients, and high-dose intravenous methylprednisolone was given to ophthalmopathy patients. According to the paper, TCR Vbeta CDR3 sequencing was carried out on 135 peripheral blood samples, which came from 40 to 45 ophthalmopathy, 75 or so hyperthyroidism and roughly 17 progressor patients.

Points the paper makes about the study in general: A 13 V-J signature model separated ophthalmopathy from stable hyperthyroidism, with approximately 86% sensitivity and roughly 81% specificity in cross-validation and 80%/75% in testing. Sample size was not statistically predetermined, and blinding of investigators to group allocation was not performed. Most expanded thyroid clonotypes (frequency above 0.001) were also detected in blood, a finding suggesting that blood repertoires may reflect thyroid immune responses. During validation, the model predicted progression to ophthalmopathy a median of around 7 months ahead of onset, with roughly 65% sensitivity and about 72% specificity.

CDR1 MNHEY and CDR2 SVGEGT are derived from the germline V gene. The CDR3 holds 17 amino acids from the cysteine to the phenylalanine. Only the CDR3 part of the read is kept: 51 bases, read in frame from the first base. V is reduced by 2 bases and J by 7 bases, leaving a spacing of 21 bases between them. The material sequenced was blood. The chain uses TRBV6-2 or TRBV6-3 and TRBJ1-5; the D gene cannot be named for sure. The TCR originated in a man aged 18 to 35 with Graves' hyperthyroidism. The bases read TGTGCCAGCAGTTACGGGGTTAGTCGAGCAACCCGCCAGCCCCAGCATTTT. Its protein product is CASSYGVSRATRQPQHF.